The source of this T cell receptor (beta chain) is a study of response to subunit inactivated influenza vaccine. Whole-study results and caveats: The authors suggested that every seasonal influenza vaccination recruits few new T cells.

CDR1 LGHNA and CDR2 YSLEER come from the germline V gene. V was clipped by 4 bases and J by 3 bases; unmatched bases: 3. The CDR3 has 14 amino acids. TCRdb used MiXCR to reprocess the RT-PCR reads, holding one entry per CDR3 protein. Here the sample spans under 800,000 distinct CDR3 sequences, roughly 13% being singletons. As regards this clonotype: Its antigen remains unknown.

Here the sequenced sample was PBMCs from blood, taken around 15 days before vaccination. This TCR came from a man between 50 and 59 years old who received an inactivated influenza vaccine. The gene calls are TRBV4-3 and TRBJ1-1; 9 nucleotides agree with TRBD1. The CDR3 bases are TGCGCCAGCAGCCTTTACAGGGGGCACACTGAAGCTTTCTTT. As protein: CASSLYRGHTEAFF.